These 22 T cell receptor beta chains were sequenced from one sample in a study of cytomegalovirus exposure and HLA in healthy donors. Measured with immunoSEQ multiplex PCR; TCRdb has only the in-frame clones, and not every one. The sample lists roughly 150,000 clones, approximately 89% occurring once. Material: PBMCs. The receptors were sampled from a man aged 18 to 29 in good health and CMV-seronegative.

Here the CDR3 DNA reads TGTGCCAGCAGCGACAGGGTAGGAGAGACCCAGTACTTC. This gives the protein CASSDRVGETQYF. The chain uses TRBV6-5 and TRBJ2-5, with 7 positions matching TRBD1. CDR3 size: 13 residues. The germline CDR1 and CDR2 sequences are MNHEY and SVGAGI. Trimming took 6 bases from V and 4 from J; bases not matched to a gene: 5.

The chain joins TRBV6-1 to TRBJ2-7; 7 nucleotides align to TRBD2. Trimming took 6 bases from V and 4 from J; bases not matched to a gene: 6. The CDR3 totals 13 residues. Germline V CDR1 and CDR2: MNHNS, SASEGT. CDR3 DNA: TGTGCCAGCAGGAACGGACTAGTTTACGAGCAGTACTTC. It specifies CASRNGLVYEQYF.

The chain links TRBV12-2 to TRBJ2-7; TRBD1, the D gene given by the table, was not confirmed from the DNA. TRBV12-2 is a pseudogene locus. The CDR3 runs 17 residues. The CDR3 sequence is CASRLDVCGEGGYEQYV. The CDR3 DNA follows: TGTGCAAGTCGCTTAGATGTTTGCGGAGAAGGGGGCTACGAGCAGTACGTC.

The chain recombines TRBV4-1 with TRBJ2-6; 7 nucleotides match TRBD2. V was clipped by 0 bases and J by 0 bases; unmatched bases: 8. Germline loops: CDR1 MGHRA, CDR2 YSYEKL. The CDR3 extends over 19 amino acids. In DNA, the CDR3 is TGCGCCAGCAGCCAAGATCAGCAGGGAGGGTCCTCTGGGGCCAACGTCCTGACTTTC. Its protein product is CASSQDQQGGSSGANVLTF.

This clone was found once. This chain joins TRBV5-1 and TRBJ1-2; weak D call: TRBD1 (6 bases). CDR1 is SGHRS and CDR2 is YFSETQ in the germline V gene. The CDR3 runs to 14 residues. V lost 1 base, J lost 6 bases, and 13 bases lay in between. CDR3 sequence (DNA): TGCGCCAGCAGCTTGTCCGCAGGGGAGAATGGCTACACCTTC. Protein product: CASSLSAGENGYTF. Full variable domain (rest looked up from reference TRBV5-1 and TRBJ1-2): KAGVTQTPRYLIKTRGQQVTLSCSPISGHRSVSWYQQTPGQGLQFLFEYFSETQRNKGNFPGRFSGRQFSNSRSEMNVSTLELGDSALYLCASSLSAGENGYTFGSGTRLTVV.

The chain uses TRBV18 and TRBJ2-7; 7 bases map to TRBD2. The germline V gene has CDR1 KGHSH and CDR2 LQKENI. Trimming cost V 0 bases and J 2 bases; bases outside gene matches: 13. The CDR3 totals 18 residues. In nucleotides, the CDR3 is TGTGCCAGCTCACCACCCCGTGTGGGCGGGGGACGCCCCTACGAGCAGTACTTC. Protein: CASSPPRVGGGRPYEQYF.

The chain has TRBV7-6 and TRBJ2-5, with 9 bases identical to TRBD2. The germline V gene has CDR1 SGHVS and CDR2 FNYEAQ. The CDR3 is 14 residues long. V dropped 4 bases and J dropped 2; count of bases not matched to a gene: 2. CDR3 protein: CASSWLAGQETQYF. CDR3 coding DNA: TGTGCCAGCAGCTGGCTAGCGGGGCAAGAGACCCAGTACTTC.

The chain uses TRBV5-4 and TRBJ2-1; TRBD2 agrees at 11 bases. J gave up 6 bases and V 3 bases, and 5 bases lay outside the gene matches. The CDR3 contains 15 residues. CDR1 SGHNT and CDR2 YYREEE come from the germline V gene (reference sequence). The CDR3 loop is CASSYSGGAANEQFF. CDR3 DNA: TGTGCCAGCAGCTATAGCGGGGGGGCAGCCAATGAGCAGTTCTTC.

The chain joins TRBV27 to TRBJ1-5; D is possibly TRBD1 (6 bases). There are 13 residues in the CDR3. CDR1 is MNHEY and CDR2 is SMNVEV in the germline V gene (reference sequence). The ends were cut back, 8 bases at V and 4 bases at J, with 12 bases in the middle. In nucleotides, the CDR3 is TGTGCCAGCGGGCGGACAGCTAATCAGCCCCAGCATTTT. Translating it yields CASGRTANQPQHF.

The V gene is TRBV9, the J gene TRBJ2-1, with a tentative D call TRBD2 (5 bases). The CDR3 sequence is 16 residues long. The ends were cut back, 0 bases at V and 3 bases at J, with 13 bases in the middle. Germline assignment: CDR1 SGDLS and CDR2 YYNGEE. The DNA for the CDR3 is TGTGCCAGCAGCGTAGATCCGGGGAATAGCTACAATGAGCAGTTCTTC. Its translation: CASSVDPGNSYNEQFF.

This clone was observed a few times. The CDR3 loop reads CASSQEEGTGGEQYF. For the CDR3, the DNA is TGTGCCAGCAGCCAAGAAGAGGGGACAGGGGGCGAGCAGTACTTC. The rearrangement uses TRBV4-2 and TRBJ2-7; 11 bases line up with TRBD1. V lost 0 bases to trimming and J lost 6 bases; unmatched junction nucleotides: 4. The CDR3 extends over 15 amino acids. From germline, CDR1 is LGHNA and CDR2 YNFKEQ.

The chain couples TRBV5-4 to TRBJ1-2, with D unresolved. There are 14 residues in the CDR3. Germline V CDR1 and CDR2: SGHNT, YYREEE (reference sequence). Trimming took off 4 bases at V and 0 bases at J, with 10 bases between the two ends. The CDR3 bases are TGTGCCAGCAGCCGGGAACAAGCTAACTATGGCTACACCTTC. This gives the protein CASSREQANYGYTF.

The chain combines TRBV19 with TRBJ1-2; D call uncertain. Looked up from germline, CDR1 is LNHDA and CDR2 is SQIVND (reference sequence). Trimming pared 9 bases from V and 1 base from J, leaving 18 bases between. This CDR3 contains 15 residues. This CDR3 is CASSPRLHLNYGYTF. CDR3 DNA: TGTGCCAGCTCACCGCGGCTGCACCTTAACTATGGCTACACCTTC.

Comment on this clone: The sample holds other DNA sequences that translate to the same CDR3. The CDR3 reads CASNVGQGANGELFF. The CDR3 DNA sequence: TGTGCCAGCAATGTGGGACAGGGGGCTAACGGGGAGCTGTTTTTT. The chain recombines TRBV6-5 with TRBJ2-2; TRBD1 matches at 12 bases. The V gene's germline CDR1 is MNHEY and CDR2 SVGAGI. The V and J ends lost 7 bases and 7 bases, in that order; junction bases with no gene match: 7. CDR3 length: 15 amino acids.

V usage is TRBV5-1 and J usage is TRBJ2-3; 12 bases match TRBD2. The junction had 6 bases not matched to a gene; V was cut back by 3 bases and J by 1 base. Germline V gene data show CDR1 as SGHRS and CDR2 as YFSETQ. The CDR3 contains 17 residues. Here the CDR3 DNA reads TGCGCCAGCAGCTCTGCTAGGACTAGCGGGGGCACAGATACGCAGTATTTT. This codes for CASSSARTSGGTDTQYF.

The chain couples TRBV15 to TRBJ2-2; TRBD1 matches at 8 bases. V was pared by 1 base and J by 4 bases, with 11 bases of the junction left unmatched. Germline V gives CDR1 LNHNV, CDR2 YYDKDF (reference sequence). The CDR3 is made up of 18 amino acids. The CDR3 protein is CATSRARTGFVSTGELFF. DNA for the CDR3: TGTGCCACCAGCAGAGCAAGGACAGGGTTTGTGAGCACCGGGGAGCTGTTTTTT.

The chain recombines TRBV6-5 with TRBJ1-1; perhaps TRBD1 as D (5 bases). Per germline, CDR1 MNHEY and CDR2 SVGAGI. V lost 4 bases and J lost 4, with 10 bases in between. The CDR3 is 13 residues long. The chain's CDR3 is CASSLGHVTEAFF. CDR3 sequence (DNA): TGTGCCAGCAGTTTAGGACACGTCACTGAAGCTTTCTTT.

This clone was counted a single time. The chain uses TRBV9 and TRBJ2-7; 9 bases are a match to TRBD2. The V and J ends lost 0 bases and 4 bases, in that order; junction bases with no gene match: 11. Germline V gives CDR1 SGDLS, CDR2 YYNGEE. This CDR3 spans 17 amino acids. CDR3 loop: CASSVEEREAGPYEQYV. CDR3 sequence (DNA): TGTGCCAGCAGCGTAGAGGAGCGGGAGGCCGGGCCTTACGAGCAGTACGTC.

The chain employs TRBV10-2 and TRBJ1-5; D unclear. Germline values: CDR1 WSHSY, CDR2 SAAADI. Between the trimmed V and J ends, which lost 2 bases and 3 bases, there was a span of 11 bases. This CDR3 spans 15 amino acids. The CDR3 loop reads CASSEIRGLNQPQHF. The DNA of the CDR3 is TGCGCCAGCAGTGAGATCCGGGGTCTCAATCAGCCCCAGCATTTT.

This clone was detected only once. The rearrangement joins TRBV27 to TRBJ1-4; D possibly corresponds to TRBD1 (5 bases). Trimming shortened V by 5 bases and J by 4 bases, and 14 bases separated the two germline ends. CDR1 is MNHEY and CDR2 is SMNVEV in the germline V gene (reference sequence). This CDR3 contains 15 residues. The CDR3: CASSLRPGYNEKLFF. In DNA, the CDR3 is TGTGCCAGCAGTCTCCGGCCAGGGTATAATGAAAAACTGTTTTTT.

This clone occurred once. This chain uses TRBV5-1 with TRBJ2-1; D gene uncertain. The CDR3 spans 13 residues. The germline V and J ends were trimmed by 3 bases and 10 bases, with 14 bases remaining between them. Per germline, CDR1 SGHRS and CDR2 YFSETQ. CDR3 sequence reads: CASSSVRAREQFF. The CDR3, as DNA: TGCGCCAGCAGCTCCGTAAGAGCTCGAGAGCAGTTCTTC.

The genes are TRBV2 and TRBJ2-1, with D hard to call. CDR3 length: 11 residues. V was trimmed by 7 bases and J by 9 bases, leaving 10 bases between them. CDR1 is SNHLY and CDR2 is FYNNEI in the germline V gene. The CDR3 nucleotides are TGTGCCAGCAAGTGGCAAGTTGAGCAGTTCTTC. This translates into CASKWQVEQFF.